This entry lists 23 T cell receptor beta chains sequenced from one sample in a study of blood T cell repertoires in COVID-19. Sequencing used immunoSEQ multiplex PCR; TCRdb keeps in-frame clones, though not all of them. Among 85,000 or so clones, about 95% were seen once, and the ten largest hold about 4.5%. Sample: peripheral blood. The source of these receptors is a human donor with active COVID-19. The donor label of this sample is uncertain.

The CDR3 DNA reads as TGTGCCAGCGGGCAGGGGATGCGGACTGAAGCTTTCTTT. It translates to CASGQGMRTEAFF. The V gene is TRBV27, the J gene TRBJ1-1; the D gene is possibly TRBD1 (6 bases). This CDR3 is 13 amino acids long. CDR1 and CDR2 from the germline V gene are MNHEY and SMNVEV (reference sequence). V dropped 8 bases and J dropped 5 bases, with 15 bases sitting between them.

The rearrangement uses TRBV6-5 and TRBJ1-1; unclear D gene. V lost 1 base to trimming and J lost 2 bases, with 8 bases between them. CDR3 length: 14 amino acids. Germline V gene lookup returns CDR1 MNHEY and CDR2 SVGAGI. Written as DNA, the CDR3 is TGTGCCAGCAGTTACTTTCAAGCAAACACTGAAGCTTTCTTT. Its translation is CASSYFQANTEAFF.

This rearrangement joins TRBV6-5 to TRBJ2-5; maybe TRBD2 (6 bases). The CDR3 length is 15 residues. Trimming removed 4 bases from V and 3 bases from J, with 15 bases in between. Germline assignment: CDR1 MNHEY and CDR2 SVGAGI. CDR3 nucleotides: TGTGCCAGCAGTTCGTCTTTTAGCGGTGAAGAGACCCAGTACTTC. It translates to CASSSSFSGEETQYF.

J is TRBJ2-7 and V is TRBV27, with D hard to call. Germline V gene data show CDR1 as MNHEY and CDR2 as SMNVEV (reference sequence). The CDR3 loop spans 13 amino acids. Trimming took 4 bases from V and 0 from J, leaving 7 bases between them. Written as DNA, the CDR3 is TGTGCCAGCAGTTATCGCAGCTCCTACGAGCAGTACTTC. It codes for CASSYRSSYEQYF.

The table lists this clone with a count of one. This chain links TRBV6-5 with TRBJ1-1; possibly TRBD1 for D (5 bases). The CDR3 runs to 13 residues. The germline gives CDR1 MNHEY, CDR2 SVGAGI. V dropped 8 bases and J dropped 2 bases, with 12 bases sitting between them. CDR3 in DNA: TGTGCCAGCGGGTCAACAGGAAACACTGAAGCTTTCTTT. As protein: CASGSTGNTEAFF.

CDR3 sequence: CASSKGQGHDTQYF. The CDR3, as DNA: TGTGCCAGCAGCAAGGGACAAGGTCACGATACGCAGTATTTT. The chain is built from TRBV5-8 and TRBJ2-3; D might be TRBD1 (6 bases). V lost 4 bases to trimming and J lost 6 bases, with 15 bases between them. Germline values: CDR1 SGHTS, CDR2 YDEGEE. The CDR3 consists of 14 residues.

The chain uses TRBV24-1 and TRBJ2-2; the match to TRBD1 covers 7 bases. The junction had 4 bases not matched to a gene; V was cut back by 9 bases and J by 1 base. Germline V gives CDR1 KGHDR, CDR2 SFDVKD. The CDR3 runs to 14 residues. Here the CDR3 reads CATRRTGNTGELFF. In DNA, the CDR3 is TGTGCCACCCGTCGGACAGGGAACACCGGGGAGCTGTTTTTT.

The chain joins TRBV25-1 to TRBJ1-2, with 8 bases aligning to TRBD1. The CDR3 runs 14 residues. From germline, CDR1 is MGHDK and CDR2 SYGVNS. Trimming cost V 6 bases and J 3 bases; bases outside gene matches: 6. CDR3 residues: CASRGGTGHYGYTF. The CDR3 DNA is TGTGCCAGCAGGGGGGGGACAGGCCACTATGGCTACACCTTC.

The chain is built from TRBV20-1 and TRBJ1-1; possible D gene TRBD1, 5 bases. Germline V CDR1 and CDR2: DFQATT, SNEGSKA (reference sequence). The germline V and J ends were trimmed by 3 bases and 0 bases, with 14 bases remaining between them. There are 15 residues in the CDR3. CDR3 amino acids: CSASPQHRMNTEAFF. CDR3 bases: TGCAGTGCTAGTCCTCAGCACAGGATGAACACTGAAGCTTTCTTT.

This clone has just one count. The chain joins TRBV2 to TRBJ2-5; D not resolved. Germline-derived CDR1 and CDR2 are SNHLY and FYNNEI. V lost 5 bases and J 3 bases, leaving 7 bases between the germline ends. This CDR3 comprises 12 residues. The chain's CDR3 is CASSPLKETQYF. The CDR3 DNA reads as TGTGCCAGCAGTCCACTGAAAGAGACCCAGTACTTC.

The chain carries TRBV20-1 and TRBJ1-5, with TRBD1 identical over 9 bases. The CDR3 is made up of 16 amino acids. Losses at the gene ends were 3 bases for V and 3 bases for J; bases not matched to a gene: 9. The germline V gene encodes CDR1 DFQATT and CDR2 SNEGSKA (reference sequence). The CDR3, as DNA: TGCAGTGCTAGTAAGACAGGGGGTCTTAACAATCAGCCCCAGCATTTT. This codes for CSASKTGGLNNQPQHF.

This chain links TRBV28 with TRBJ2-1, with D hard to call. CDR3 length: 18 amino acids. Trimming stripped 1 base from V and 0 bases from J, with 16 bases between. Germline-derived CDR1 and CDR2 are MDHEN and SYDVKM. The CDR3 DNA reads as TGTGCCAGCAGTTTATCGGCCTCGCGCCCTAGCTCCTACAATGAGCAGTTCTTC. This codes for CASSLSASRPSSYNEQFF. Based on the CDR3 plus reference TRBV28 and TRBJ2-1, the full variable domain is DVKVTQSSRYLVKRTGEKVFLECVQDMDHENMFWYRQDPGLGLRLIYFSYDVKMKEKGDIPEGYSVSREKKERFSLILESASTNQTSMYLCASSLSASRPSSYNEQFFGPGTRLTVL.

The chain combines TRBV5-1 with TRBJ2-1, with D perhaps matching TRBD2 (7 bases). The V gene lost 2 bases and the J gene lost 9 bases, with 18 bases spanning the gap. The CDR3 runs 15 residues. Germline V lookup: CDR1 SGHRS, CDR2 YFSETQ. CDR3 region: CASSLAGIRGGEQFF. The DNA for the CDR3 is TGCGCCAGCAGCTTAGCGGGGATTAGGGGGGGTGAGCAGTTCTTC.

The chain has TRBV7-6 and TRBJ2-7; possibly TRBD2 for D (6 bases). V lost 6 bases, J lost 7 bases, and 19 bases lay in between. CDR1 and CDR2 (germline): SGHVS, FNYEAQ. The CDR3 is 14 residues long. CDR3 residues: CASSPGGRAGEQYF. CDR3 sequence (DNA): TGTGCCAGCAGTCCAGGCGGCAGGGCGGGGGAGCAGTACTTC.

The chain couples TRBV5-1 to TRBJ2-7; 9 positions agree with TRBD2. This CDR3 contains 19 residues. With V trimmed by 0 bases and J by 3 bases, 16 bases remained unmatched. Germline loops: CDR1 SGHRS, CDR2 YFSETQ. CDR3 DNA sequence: TGCGCCAGCAGCTTGGTTGTTTCTCGGGTCACTAGCGGGTACTACGAGCAGTACTTC. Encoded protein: CASSLVVSRVTSGYYEQYF.

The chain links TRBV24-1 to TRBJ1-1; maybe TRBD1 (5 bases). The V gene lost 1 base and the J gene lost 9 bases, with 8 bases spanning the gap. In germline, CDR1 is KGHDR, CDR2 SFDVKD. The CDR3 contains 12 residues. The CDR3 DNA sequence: TGTGCCACCAGTGATTTCTCAGGGAAAGCTTTCTTT. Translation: CATSDFSGKAFF.

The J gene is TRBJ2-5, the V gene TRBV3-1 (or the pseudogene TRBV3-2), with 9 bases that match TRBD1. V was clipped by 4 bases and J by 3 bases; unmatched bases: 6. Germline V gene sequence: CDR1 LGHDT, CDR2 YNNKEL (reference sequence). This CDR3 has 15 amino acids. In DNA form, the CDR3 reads TGTGCCAGCAGCCCTGGACAGGGGCCAAAAGAGACCCAGTACTTC. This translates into CASSPGQGPKETQYF.

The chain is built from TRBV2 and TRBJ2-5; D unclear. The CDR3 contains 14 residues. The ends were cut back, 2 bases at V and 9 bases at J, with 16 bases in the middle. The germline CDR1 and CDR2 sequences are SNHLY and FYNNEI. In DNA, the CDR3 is TGTGCCAGCAGTGAACAGGTCACTCTCGTGGCCCAGTACTTC. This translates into CASSEQVTLVAQYF.

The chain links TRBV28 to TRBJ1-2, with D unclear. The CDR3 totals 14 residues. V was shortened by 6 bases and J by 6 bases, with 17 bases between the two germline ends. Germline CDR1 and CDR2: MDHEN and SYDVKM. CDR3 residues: CASRPRTSGHGYTF. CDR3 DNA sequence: TGTGCCAGCAGACCACGGACTTCGGGCCATGGCTACACCTTC.

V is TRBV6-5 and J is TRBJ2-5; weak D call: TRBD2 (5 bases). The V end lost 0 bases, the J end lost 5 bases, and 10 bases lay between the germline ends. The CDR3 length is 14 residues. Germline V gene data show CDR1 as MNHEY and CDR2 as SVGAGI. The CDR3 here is CASSYSGAWETQYF. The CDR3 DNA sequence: TGTGCCAGCAGTTACTCGGGAGCATGGGAGACCCAGTACTTC.

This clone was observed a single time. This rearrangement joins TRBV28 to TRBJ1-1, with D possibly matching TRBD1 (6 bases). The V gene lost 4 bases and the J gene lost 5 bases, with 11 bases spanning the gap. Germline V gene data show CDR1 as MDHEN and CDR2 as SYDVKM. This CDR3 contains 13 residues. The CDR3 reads CASSSQGWTEAFF. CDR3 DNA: TGTGCCAGCAGTTCACAGGGATGGACTGAAGCTTTCTTT.

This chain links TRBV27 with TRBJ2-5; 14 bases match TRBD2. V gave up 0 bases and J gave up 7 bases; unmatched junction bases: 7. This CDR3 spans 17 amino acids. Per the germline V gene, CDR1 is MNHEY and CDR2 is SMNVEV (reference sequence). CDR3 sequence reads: CASSLSGTSGSRGTQYF. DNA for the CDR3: TGTGCCAGCAGTTTATCTGGGACTAGCGGGAGCCGAGGGACCCAGTACTTC.

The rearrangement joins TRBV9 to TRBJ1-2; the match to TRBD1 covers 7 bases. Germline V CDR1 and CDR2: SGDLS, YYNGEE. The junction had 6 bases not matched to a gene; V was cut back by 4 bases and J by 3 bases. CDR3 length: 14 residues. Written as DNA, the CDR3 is TGTGCCAGCAGCCGAGGGGGCAGTGACTATGGCTACACCTTC. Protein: CASSRGGSDYGYTF. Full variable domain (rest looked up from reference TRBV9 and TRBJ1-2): DSGVTQTPKHLITATGQRVTLRCSPRSGDLSVYWYQQSLDQGLQFLIQYYNGEERAKGNILERFSAQQFPDLHSELNLSSLELGDSALYFCASSRGGSDYGYTFGSGTRLTVV.